Listed here are 2 T cell receptor beta chains from one sample, sequenced in a study of blood T cell repertoires in COVID-19. This table comes from immunoSEQ multiplex PCR, and its TCRdb copy is limited to in-frame clones, with some not included. The sample contains some 300,000 clones, nearly 90% of which appear only once. Sequencing input: peripheral blood. The receptor source for this set is a woman aged 40 to 50 with COVID-19, enrolled during active disease.

The table lists this clone with a count of one. V is TRBV18 and J is TRBJ1-4; 10 nucleotides line up with TRBD1. CDR1 and CDR2 (germline): KGHSH, LQKENI. The junction had 4 bases not matched to a gene; V was cut back by 4 bases and J by 8 bases. The CDR3 totals 14 residues. CDR3 sequence (DNA): TGTGCCAGCTCACGAGGACAGGGGGGAGAAAAACTGTTTTTT. It specifies CASSRGQGGEKLFF.

CDR3 loop: CASSEGRVQGYGYTF. CDR3 DNA sequence: TGTGCCAGCAGTGAAGGCAGGGTGCAAGGGTATGGCTACACCTTC. The chain uses TRBV2 and TRBJ1-2; weak D call: TRBD1 (5 bases). The V end was cut by 1 base, the J end by 5 bases, with 14 bases between. The length of the CDR3 is 15 residues. Per germline, CDR1 SNHLY and CDR2 FYNNEI. The whole variable domain, filled in from reference TRBV2 and TRBJ1-2, reads EPEVTQTPSHQVTQMGQEVILRCVPISNHLYFYWYRQILGQKVEFLVSFYNNEISEKSEIFDDQFSVERPDGSNFTLKIRSTKLEDSAMYFCASSEGRVQGYGYTFGSGTRLTVV.